This is a list of T cell receptor beta chains from one sample in a study of blood T cell repertoires in COVID-19. Assay: immunoSEQ multiplex PCR; the TCRdb copy retains only in-frame clones and omits some. There are about 200,000 clones in the sample; 80% to 90% occur only once, and around 4% lies in the top ten. The sample taken for sequencing was PBMCs or T cells enriched from blood (not recorded which). Receptor source: a woman aged 40 to 55 with acute COVID-19. The CDR3 runs from the conserved cysteine through the conserved F or W. D genes are given only for firm matches. The size of a clone is reported for some rows only, either as once, few or many, or as a class for expanded clones.

>TRBV28|NA|TRBJ1-5|TRBD1
CASRPHGQGRQPQHF
TGTGCCAGCAGACCCCATGGACAGGGCAGGCAGCCCCAGCATTTT
>TRBV7-2|NA|TRBJ2-7|NA
CASSADFYEQYF
TGTGCCAGCAGCGCGGACTTCTACGAGCAGTACTTC
>TRBV5-1|NA|TRBJ2-5|NA
CASSPTSGQETQYF
TGCGCCAGCAGCCCGACTAGTGGGCAAGAGACCCAGTACTTC
>TRBV7-3|few|TRBJ1-2|TRBD1
CASGQGNGYTF
TGTGCCAGTGGACAGGGCAATGGCTACACCTTC
>TRBV18|NA|TRBJ2-3|NA
CASSLSSTDTQYF
TGTGCCAGCTCACTATCTAGCACAGATACGCAGTATTTT
>TRBV10-3|NA|TRBJ1-5|NA
CAISEGQLNQPQHF
TGTGCCATCAGTGAGGGACAGCTCAATCAGCCCCAGCATTTT
>TRBV6-5|NA|TRBJ1-2|NA
CANRPVGATLYGYTF
TGTGCCAACCGACCTGTCGGAGCGACTCTCTATGGCTACACCTTC
>TRBV23-1|NA|TRBJ2-7|TRBD1
CASSQTEKRQGSYEQYF
TGCGCCAGCAGTCAAACGGAAAAGAGACAGGGTAGTTACGAGCAGTACTTC
>TRBV7-3|NA|TRBJ2-5|TRBD1
CASSPDRASGTQYF
TGTGCCAGCAGCCCCGACAGGGCCAGTGGGACCCAGTACTTC
>TRBV5-1|NA|TRBJ1-6|TRBD1
CASSGGTGNNSPLHF
TGCGCCAGCAGTGGAGGGACAGGGAATAATTCACCCCTCCACTTT
>TRBV28|few|TRBJ1-5|NA
CASSSGGGGQPQHF
TGTGCCAGCAGTTCAGGTGGGGGCGGTCAGCCCCAGCATTTT
>TRBV30|NA|TRBJ1-6|NA
CASARGYNSPLHF
TGTGCCTCTGCGCGGGGTTATAATTCACCCCTCCACTTT
>TRBV5-1|once|TRBJ2-1|TRBD2
CASSWTAGLAGRNEQFF
TGCGCCAGCAGCTGGACGGCGGGACTAGCGGGGAGGAATGAGCAGTTCTTC
>TRBV7-2|NA|TRBJ2-5|NA
CASSRDIQETQYF
TGTGCCAGCAGCAGGGACATCCAAGAGACCCAGTACTTC